These 31 T cell receptor beta chains came from one sample sequenced in a study of siplizumab effects on memory and regulatory T cells. The table came from immunoSEQ multiplex PCR; TCRdb's copy has only in-frame clones and leaves some out. The sample has approximately 100,000 clones; under 95% are singletons. Specimen: Tregs sorted from blood. These receptors originate from a human donor in good health.

A few counts support this clone. This chain uses TRBV25-1 with TRBJ1-3; D gene ambiguous. The CDR3 loop spans 14 amino acids. CDR1 and CDR2 (germline): MGHDK, SYGVNS. V was shortened by 2 bases and J by 2 bases, with 7 bases between the two germline ends. The CDR3 spells CASSEVGTGNTIYF. CDR3 coding DNA: TGTGCCAGCAGTGAAGTAGGGACTGGAAACACCATATATTTT.

This chain uses TRBV2 with TRBJ2-3; D not certain. V lost 1 base and J 8 bases, leaving 10 bases between the germline ends. This CDR3 has 13 amino acids. Germline CDR1 reads SNHLY; CDR2 reads FYNNEI. Written as DNA, the CDR3 is TGTGCCAGCAGTGAAGAAGGTAAACGTACGCAGTATTTT. This sequence encodes CASSEEGKRTQYF.

This chain links TRBV5-4 with TRBJ2-1, with TRBD1 identical over 8 bases. Germline V gene data show CDR1 as SGHNT and CDR2 as YYREEE (reference sequence). The trim removed 0 bases at V and 6 bases at J, leaving 5 bases unmatched. The CDR3 has 15 amino acids. The CDR3 DNA reads TGTGCCAGCAGCTTGGTAGGGACAGGCCCCAATGAGCAGTTCTTC. Translated: CASSLVGTGPNEQFF.

The chain employs TRBV6-1 and TRBJ1-5; D call uncertain. Trimming took off 6 bases at V and 6 bases at J, with 18 bases between the two ends. CDR3 length: 15 amino acids. Germline-derived CDR1 and CDR2 are MNHNS and SASEGT. CDR3 sequence: CASRGPLQKGQPQHF. CDR3 bases: TGTGCCAGCAGAGGCCCCCTCCAAAAGGGTCAGCCCCAGCATTTT.

The gene calls are TRBV20-1 and TRBJ2-7; D is ambiguous. The germline CDR1 and CDR2 sequences are DFQATT and SNEGSKA (reference sequence). The CDR3 totals 11 residues. V dropped 5 bases and J dropped 6 bases, with 11 bases sitting between them. The CDR3 sequence: CSALQFGEQYF. The CDR3 coding sequence is TGCAGTGCTCTGCAATTTGGCGAGCAGTACTTC.

This clone was seen once. The V and J genes are TRBV19 and TRBJ2-1; 8 bases align to TRBD1. This CDR3 has 15 amino acids. V dropped 3 bases and J dropped 5; count of bases not matched to a gene: 6. Germline assignment: CDR1 LNHDA and CDR2 SQIVND (reference sequence). CDR3 residues: CASSIATGENNEQFF. The CDR3 DNA is TGTGCCAGTAGTATCGCGACAGGGGAGAACAATGAGCAGTTCTTC.

The J gene is TRBJ2-3, the V gene TRBV12-5; 13 bases are shared with TRBD2. V trimming: 1 base; J trimming: 4 bases; junction bases outside the gene matches: 5. The CDR3 totals 17 residues. The germline gives CDR1 LGHNT, CDR2 FRNRAP. CDR3 nucleotide sequence: TGTGCTAGTGGTTTGGGACTAGCGGGAGGTTGGGCAGATACGCAGTATTTT. This gives the protein CASGLGLAGGWADTQYF.

V gene TRBV6-5 combines with J gene TRBJ2-5; 9 nucleotides line up with TRBD1. With V trimmed by 2 bases and J by 1 base, 2 bases remained unmatched. This CDR3 contains 15 residues. The germline CDR1 and CDR2 sequences are MNHEY and SVGAGI. DNA for the CDR3: TGTGCCAGCAGTTACGCGGACAGGGGCCAAGAGACCCAGTACTTC. Translation gives CASSYADRGQETQYF.

The rearrangement uses TRBV29-1 and TRBJ2-1, with 14 nucleotides matching TRBD2. The length of the CDR3 is 14 residues. CDR1 is SQVTM, CDR2 ANQGSEA, per germline. V gave up 6 bases and J gave up 10 bases; unmatched junction bases: 8. CDR3 coding DNA: TGCAGCGTGTTCGGGACTAGCGGGAGCGCGGAGCAGTTCTTC. Its protein is CSVFGTSGSAEQFF.

V and J are TRBV5-6 and TRBJ2-1; D may be TRBD2 (5 bases). The V and J ends lost 0 bases and 4 bases respectively, with 14 bases between them. CDR3 length: 16 residues. Germline CDR1 and CDR2: SGHDT and YYEEEE. In DNA, the CDR3 is TGTGCCAGCAGCTTGGGAGCCGTATGGACTTACAATGAGCAGTTCTTC. Amino acids: CASSLGAVWTYNEQFF. The full variable domain, with the rest looked up from reference TRBV5-6 and TRBJ2-1, is DAGVTQSPTHLIKTRGQQVTLRCSPKSGHDTVSWYQQALGQGPQFIFQYYEEEERQRGNFPDRFSGHQFPNYSSELNVNALLLGDSALYLCASSLGAVWTYNEQFFGPGTRLTVL.

This chain joins TRBV4-2 and TRBJ1-3; D is undetermined. Trimming took off 4 bases at V and 0 bases at J, with 28 bases between the two ends. Germline CDR1 and CDR2: LGHNA and YNFKEQ. The CDR3 totals 21 residues. The CDR3 DNA reads as TGTGCCAGCAGCCTGATCGCGAGTACGGGTCTCAAAACCCTCTCTGGAAACACCATATATTTT. Protein sequence: CASSLIASTGLKTLSGNTIYF.

This sequence joins TRBV7-8 and TRBJ2-2; D ambiguous. Germline V gives CDR1 SGHVS, CDR2 FQNEAQ. Between the trimmed V and J ends, which lost 2 bases and 5 bases, there was a span of 12 bases. The CDR3 length is 15 residues. CDR3 in DNA: TGTGCCAGCAGCTTACGCGGAATAGTAACCGGGGAGCTGTTTTTT. Translation gives CASSLRGIVTGELFF.

The chain recombines TRBV11-2 with TRBJ2-7, with a weak D call TRBD1 (6 bases). CDR3 length: 12 residues. Looked up from germline, CDR1 is SGHAT and CDR2 is FQNNGV. V lost 4 bases, J lost 11 bases, and 15 bases lay in between. The CDR3 region is CASSSMDSVEYF. The CDR3 coding sequence is TGTGCCAGCAGCTCTATGGACAGCGTGGAGTACTTC.

The rearrangement uses TRBV11-2 and TRBJ2-7; 9 bases agree with TRBD2. CDR3 size: 16 residues. Unmatched junction bases numbered 11, after V lost 5 bases and J lost 3 bases. Germline V lookup: CDR1 SGHAT, CDR2 FQNNGV. Here the CDR3 reads CASSLQRLAGIYEQYF. CDR3 bases: TGTGCCAGCAGCCTTCAGCGGCTAGCGGGAATCTACGAGCAGTACTTC.

The gene calls are TRBV7-9 and TRBJ2-3; D ambiguous. CDR3 length: 14 residues. The V end lost 8 bases, the J end lost 2 bases, and 14 bases lay between the germline ends. Germline lookup yields CDR1 SEHNR and CDR2 FQNEAQ (reference sequence). The CDR3 nucleotides read TGTGCCAGCGAAACACTTTCCCACACAGATACGCAGTATTTT. Its protein is CASETLSHTDTQYF.

The chain carries TRBV7-9 and TRBJ2-2; tentative D call: TRBD2 (6 bases). Trimming removed 3 bases from V and 5 bases from J, with 13 bases in between. The CDR3 is 15 amino acids. Germline loops: CDR1 SEHNR, CDR2 FQNEAQ (reference sequence). CDR3 amino acids: CASSFGGIRTGELFF. CDR3 DNA sequence: TGTGCCAGCAGCTTCGGCGGGATCAGGACCGGGGAGCTGTTTTTT. Combining the CDR3 with reference TRBV7-9 and TRBJ2-2 gives the whole variable domain DTGVSQNPRHKITKRGQNVTFRCDPISEHNRLYWYRQTLGQGPEFLTYFQNEAQLEKSRLLSDRFSAERPKGSFSTLEIQRTEQGDSAMYLCASSFGGIRTGELFFGEGSRLTVL.

The chain carries TRBV27 and TRBJ2-4, with 12 bases fitting TRBD2. The CDR3 runs to 15 residues. Germline lookup yields CDR1 MNHEY and CDR2 SMNVEV (reference sequence). Trimming removed 2 bases from V and 4 bases from J; junction bases left unmatched: 0. The CDR3 is CASSLGTSGKNIQYF. CDR3 DNA: TGTGCCAGCAGTTTAGGGACTAGCGGGAAAAACATTCAGTACTTC.

The CDR3 reads CASSLDPRTYNSPLHF. The CDR3 nucleotides are TGTGCCAGCAGTTTAGACCCCAGAACCTATAATTCACCCCTCCACTTT. V usage is TRBV27 and J usage is TRBJ1-6; no firm D call. The V gene's germline CDR1 is MNHEY and CDR2 SMNVEV (reference sequence). The CDR3 sequence is 16 residues long. V lost 2 bases, J lost 2 bases, and 10 bases lay in between.

This chain links TRBV2 with TRBJ1-6, with D perhaps matching TRBD1 (5 bases). Germline loops: CDR1 SNHLY, CDR2 FYNNEI. The CDR3 runs 15 residues. The germline V and J ends were trimmed by 8 bases and 5 bases, with 16 bases remaining between them. The CDR3 loop is CASRGLAGNNSPLHF. The CDR3 region has the DNA TGTGCCAGCCGGGGCCTGGCAGGGAATAATTCACCCCTCCACTTT.

The chain joins TRBV14 to TRBJ2-7; 8 bases are shared with TRBD2. The CDR3 contains 13 residues. Germline-derived CDR1 and CDR2 are SGHDN and FVKESK. Trimming cost V 7 bases and J 5 bases; bases outside gene matches: 7. For the CDR3, the DNA is TGTGCCAGCAAATCCGGGACTAGTCACGAGCAGTACTTC. Its protein product is CASKSGTSHEQYF.

The rearrangement uses TRBV6-6 and TRBJ2-7, with D uncertain. Germline-derived CDR1 and CDR2 are MNHNY and SVGAGI (reference sequence). The V end was cut by 5 bases, the J end by 7 bases, with 9 bases between. The CDR3 spans 11 residues. In nucleotides, the CDR3 is TGTGCCAGCAGTAGGGTCGGGGAGCAGTACTTC. It yields the protein CASSRVGEQYF.

V gene TRBV20-1 combines with J gene TRBJ2-1; D remains unclear. The V end was cut by 3 bases, the J end by 6 bases, with 6 bases between. The CDR3 runs to 11 residues. Looked up from germline, CDR1 is DFQATT and CDR2 is SNEGSKA (reference sequence). The DNA of the CDR3 is TGCAGTGCTAGTCGAGGCAATGAGCAGTTCTTC. Protein product: CSASRGNEQFF.

The chain carries TRBV28 and TRBJ1-2; 9 bases line up with TRBD1. V lost 4 bases to trimming and J lost 5 bases; unmatched junction nucleotides: 5. Germline CDR1 MDHEN, CDR2 SYDVKM. The CDR3 covers 14 residues. CDR3 nucleotides: TGTGCCAGCAGTTCCACAGGGGGCGCTTATGGCTACACCTTC. Translated: CASSSTGGAYGYTF.

The rearrangement links TRBV15 to TRBJ2-7, with TRBD2 matching 7 bases. Trimming took 3 bases from V and 2 from J; bases not matched to a gene: 10. Looked up from germline, CDR1 is LNHNV and CDR2 is YYDKDF (reference sequence). The CDR3 totals 16 residues. CDR3 in amino acids: CATSRIRGEGPYEQYF. CDR3 in DNA: TGTGCCACCAGCAGGATACGGGGGGAGGGCCCCTACGAGCAGTACTTC.

The genes are TRBV29-1 and TRBJ2-3; TRBD1 matches 8 bases. The germline CDR1 and CDR2 sequences are SQVTM and ANQGSEA. CDR3 length: 15 amino acids. After removal of 1 base from V and 2 bases from J, the junction contained 5 bases not matched to a gene. The CDR3 sequence is CSVEGRQGTTDTQYF. CDR3 DNA sequence: TGCAGCGTTGAAGGCCGACAGGGGACCACAGATACGCAGTATTTT.

The chain has TRBV5-1 and TRBJ2-3; D is perhaps TRBD1 (5 bases). Germline values: CDR1 SGHRS, CDR2 YFSETQ. Trimming shortened V by 0 bases and J by 2 bases, and 25 bases separated the two germline ends. The CDR3 length is 20 residues. CDR3 bases: TGCGCCAGCAGCTTGGGGGGCTTCGAGACAGCCGCGACCGTCACAGATACGCAGTATTTT. Residues: CASSLGGFETAATVTDTQYF.

This sequence joins TRBV6-1 and TRBJ1-5, with 7 bases fitting TRBD1. This CDR3 comprises 15 residues. Germline values: CDR1 MNHNS, CDR2 SASEGT. V shed 2 bases and J 3 bases; nucleotides not matched to a gene: 4. The CDR3 is CASSEIGGTNQPQHF. In DNA form, the CDR3 reads TGTGCCAGCAGTGAAATAGGGGGCACCAATCAGCCCCAGCATTTT.

This clone occurred a few times. Other nucleotide sequences from this sample produce the same CDR3. The chain has TRBV19 and TRBJ1-5, with 10 bases fitting TRBD1. With V trimmed by 9 bases and J by 7 bases, 6 bases remained unmatched. Germline assignment: CDR1 LNHDA and CDR2 SQIVND (reference sequence). The CDR3 sequence is 13 residues long. In DNA form, the CDR3 reads TGTGCCAGCCGGGACAGGGGAACGCAGCCCCAGCATTTT. Translation gives CASRDRGTQPQHF.

The V and J genes are TRBV7-3 and TRBJ2-1, with 8 positions matching TRBD2. The CDR3 sequence is 16 residues long. J lost 6 bases, V lost 3 bases, and 10 bases had no gene match. Per the germline V gene, CDR1 is SGHTA and CDR2 is FQGTGA. The CDR3 is CASSLIAGPSINEQFF. CDR3 DNA sequence: TGTGCCAGCAGCTTGATAGCGGGACCCTCTATCAATGAGCAGTTCTTC.

This clone appeared a few times. The chain joins TRBV14 to TRBJ1-1; 9 nucleotides line up with TRBD1. Unmatched junction bases numbered 6, after V lost 4 bases and J lost 0 bases. The CDR3 covers 16 residues. Looked up from germline, CDR1 is SGHDN and CDR2 is FVKESK. The CDR3 sequence: CASSRGQGHMNTEAFF. As DNA, the CDR3 is TGTGCCAGCAGCCGGGGACAGGGTCACATGAACACTGAAGCTTTCTTT. The complete variable domain, with remaining parts taken from reference TRBV14 and TRBJ1-1, reads EAGVTQFPSHSVIEKGQTVTLRCDPISGHDNLYWYRRVMGKEIKFLLHFVKESKQDESGMPNNRFLAERTGGTYSTLKVQPAELEDSGVYFCASSRGQGHMNTEAFFGQGTRLTVV.

This chain connects TRBV9 to TRBJ1-1; D may be TRBD1 (5 bases). Germline V CDR1 and CDR2: SGDLS, YYNGEE. CDR3 length equals 16 residues. V lost 0 bases to trimming and J lost 7 bases, with 19 bases between them. CDR3 amino acids: CASSVAAGSGGGEAFF. DNA of the CDR3: TGTGCCAGCAGCGTAGCGGCAGGCTCGGGCGGGGGTGAAGCTTTCTTT.